The 8 T cell receptor beta chains listed next were all sequenced from one sample in a study of OX40 agonist ivuxolimab in advanced cancers. TCRdb keeps only in-frame clones here, not all; method: immunoSEQ multiplex PCR. In the table there are around 30,000 clones, 81% of which are singletons. The material was CD4+ or CD8+ T cells sorted from blood, obtained in a trial of the OX40 agonist ivuxolimab. These receptors were obtained from an adult with an advanced solid tumor such as melanoma, head and neck, liver or kidney cancer.

The chain employs TRBV11-2 and TRBJ2-7, with TRBD1 matching 8 bases. J was trimmed by 3 bases and V by 5 bases; bases with no gene match: 9. The CDR3 sequence is 15 residues long. The V gene's germline CDR1 is SGHAT and CDR2 FQNNGV. CDR3 residues: CASSLTGTGHYEQYF. For the CDR3, the DNA is TGTGCCAGCAGCCTAACCGGGACAGGACACTACGAGCAGTACTTC.

This sequence joins TRBV10-2 and TRBJ2-1, with D unclear. Trimming took off 10 bases at V and 0 bases at J, with 10 bases between the two ends. This CDR3 has 13 amino acids. Germline lookup yields CDR1 WSHSY and CDR2 SAAADI. CDR3 loop: CANQTYSYNEQFF. The CDR3 coding sequence is TGCGCCAACCAAACCTACTCCTACAATGAGCAGTTCTTC.

The chain links TRBV7-9 to TRBJ2-2, with TRBD1 as a possible D gene (5 bases). This CDR3 spans 13 amino acids. Trimming took 1 base from V and 10 from J, leaving 10 bases between them. The germline V gene encodes CDR1 SEHNR and CDR2 FQNEAQ (reference sequence). The CDR3 protein is CASSLEGVAELFF. The CDR3 DNA is TGTGCCAGCAGCTTAGAAGGGGTTGCGGAGCTGTTTTTT.

The chain has TRBV28 and TRBJ1-1; weak D call: TRBD1 (5 bases). The CDR3 is 16 residues long. CDR1 is MDHEN, CDR2 SYDVKM, per germline. V was cut by 6 bases and J by 5 bases, with 22 bases left in between. The CDR3, as DNA: TGTGCCAGCAGCTCCCCGGGACGGAAAGGTGGGACTGAAGCTTTCTTT. Amino acid sequence: CASSSPGRKGGTEAFF.

This clone was seen a few times. CDR3: CASSDRFDQPQHF. In DNA form, the CDR3 reads TGTGCCAGCAGTGACAGGTTCGATCAGCCCCAGCATTTT. This chain connects TRBV2 to TRBJ1-5, with unresolved D. Germline V gene lookup returns CDR1 SNHLY and CDR2 FYNNEI. CDR3 size: 13 residues. V lost 3 bases and J 5 bases, leaving 8 bases between the germline ends. Complete variable domain (other parts from reference TRBV2 and TRBJ1-5): EPEVTQTPSHQVTQMGQEVILRCVPISNHLYFYWYRQILGQKVEFLVSFYNNEISEKSEIFDDQFSVERPDGSNFTLKIRSTKLEDSAMYFCASSDRFDQPQHFGDGTRLSIL.

V gene TRBV6-6 combines with J gene TRBJ2-7, with D perhaps matching TRBD1 (6 bases). Germline CDR1 is MNHNY and CDR2 is SVGAGI (reference sequence). The CDR3 is made up of 15 amino acids. V was pared by 2 bases and J by 3 bases, with 14 bases between. The CDR3 bases are TGTGCCAGCAGTTACGGGGACACAGAGAGCTACGAGCAGTACTTC. This encodes CASSYGDTESYEQYF.

The chain joins TRBV2 to TRBJ1-5, with D unresolved. V dropped 3 bases and J dropped 3 bases, with 9 bases sitting between them. The germline CDR1 and CDR2 sequences are SNHLY and FYNNEI. CDR3 length: 14 amino acids. CDR3 coding DNA: TGTGCCAGCAGTGATTCCCACCTCAATCAGCCCCAGCATTTT. Amino acid sequence: CASSDSHLNQPQHF.

The chain links TRBV6-1 to TRBJ2-5, with TRBD2 identical over 14 bases. The closer fit of TRBJ2-7 to the DNA end suggests the J call may be wrong. The CDR3 runs to 16 residues. Per the germline V gene, CDR1 is MNHNS and CDR2 is SASEGT. The CDR3 bases are TGTGCCAGCAGTGCAGGGACTAGCGGGGGTTCCTACGAGCAGTACTTC. Translation: CASSAGTSGGSYEQYF.